A selection of T cell receptor beta chains follows, all from one sample in a study of T cells in Graves' hyperthyroidism and ophthalmopathy. TCRdb re-derived calls from the multiplex PCR reads in MiXCR, one entry per CDR3 protein. The repertoire holds roughly 290,000 distinct CDR3 sequences, with over 15% as singletons. The sample consisted of blood. These receptors came from a woman aged 55-69 years with Graves' ophthalmopathy. Both conserved end residues are trimmed from each CDR3.

CDR3 length: 15
V gene: TRBV9
J gene: TRBJ2-3
CDR3 protein: ASSAAPMTASTDTQY

CDR3 length: 13
V gene: TRBV20-1
J gene: TRBJ2-1
CDR3 protein: SARRRTSGYNEQF

CDR3 length: 13
V gene: TRBV7-6
J gene: TRBJ1-3
CDR3 protein: ASSDWGISGNTIY

CDR3 length: 11
V gene: TRBV27
J gene: TRBJ2-2
CDR3 protein: ASSLSRLTELF

CDR3 length: 12
V gene: TRBV4-1
J gene: TRBJ2-1
CDR3 protein: ASSQTPFIHEQF

CDR3 length: 12
V gene: TRBV19
J gene: TRBJ2-5
CDR3 protein: ASSIRGGEETQY

CDR3 length: 13
V gene: TRBV2
J gene: TRBJ2-1
CDR3 protein: ASSSGLADYNEQF

CDR3 length: 9
V gene: TRBV7-3
J gene: TRBJ2-1
CDR3 protein: ASSSAGEQF

CDR3 length: 13
V gene: TRBV12-3/TRBV12-4
J gene: TRBJ2-1
CDR3 protein: ASSRTGALYNEQF

CDR3 length: 12
V gene: TRBV24-1
J gene: TRBJ1-3
CDR3 protein: ATSDPDHGNTIY

CDR3 length: 14
V gene: TRBV7-2
J gene: TRBJ1-2
CDR3 protein: ASSLGPAEAPLGYT

CDR3 length: 11
V gene: TRBV28
J gene: TRBJ2-3
CDR3 protein: ASSSSTTDTQY

CDR3 length: 15
V gene: TRBV11-2
J gene: TRBJ2-5
CDR3 protein: ASRPIYRDRGKETQY

CDR3 length: 14
V gene: TRBV19
J gene: TRBJ1-5
CDR3 protein: ASSTGGQGPWQPQH

CDR3 length: 11
V gene: TRBV20-1
J gene: TRBJ2-1
CDR3 protein: SAGDRGRNEQF

CDR3 length: 10
V gene: TRBV5-1
J gene: TRBJ1-2
CDR3 protein: ASSWDDYGYT

CDR3 length: 14
V gene: TRBV19
J gene: TRBJ2-2
CDR3 protein: ASSKRQGMSAGELF

CDR3 length: 14
V gene: TRBV18
J gene: TRBJ2-7
CDR3 protein: ASSPPYRANSYEQY

CDR3 length: 11
V gene: TRBV6-2/TRBV6-3
J gene: TRBJ2-5
CDR3 protein: ASSFTPGQFQY

CDR3 length: 13
V gene: TRBV28
J gene: TRBJ2-5
CDR3 protein: ASSPRRGISETQY

CDR3 length: 14
V gene: TRBV24-1
J gene: TRBJ2-3
CDR3 protein: ATSGGTLSSTDTQY

CDR3 length: 12
V gene: TRBV29-1
J gene: TRBJ2-3
CDR3 protein: SVVAALRTDTQY

CDR3 length: 12
V gene: TRBV7-2
J gene: TRBJ1-1
CDR3 protein: ASSFSGMNTEAF

CDR3 length: 14
V gene: TRBV27
J gene: TRBJ2-5
CDR3 protein: ASSETPLAVGETQY

CDR3 length: 12
V gene: TRBV18
J gene: TRBJ2-3
CDR3 protein: ASSAQTGTDTQY

CDR3 length: 14
V gene: TRBV18
J gene: TRBJ2-7
CDR3 protein: ASSQSPGTGLDEQY

CDR3 length: 11
V gene: TRBV20-1
J gene: TRBJ1-2
CDR3 protein: SAPPEINYGYT

CDR3 length: 13
V gene: TRBV10-3
J gene: TRBJ2-5
CDR3 protein: AISVGTGARETQY

CDR3 length: 10
V gene: TRBV28
J gene: TRBJ1-1
CDR3 protein: ASSHTARATF

CDR3 length: 12
V gene: TRBV20-1
J gene: TRBJ2-1
CDR3 protein: SAQPPSSYNEQF

CDR3 length: 11
V gene: TRBV7-9
J gene: TRBJ1-6
CDR3 protein: ASSSEGGSPLH